This T cell receptor (beta chain) was found in a study of T cells in localized non-small cell lung cancer. Germline CDR1 is SGHNT and CDR2 is YYREEE (reference sequence). The V and J ends lost 5 bases and 10 bases respectively, with 14 bases between them. The CDR3 length is 12 residues. Regarding the study as a whole: Uninvolved neighboring lung showed the greatest T cell clonality, exceeding tumor. Detection in adjacent lung was observed for a median approximately 53 of the top 100 tumor clones. Higher blood T cell density went with longer overall survival. The study sequenced only one region of the tumor. As a result, intratumor heterogeneity could not be excluded and remains possible.

Remarks on this clone: Antigen specificity is unknown.

Clones were read by immunoSEQ multiplex PCR, and TCRdb kept only the in-frame ones, dropping some. The data show about 45,000 clones, about four fifths seen once. The chain carries TRBV5-4 and TRBJ2-3; weak D call: TRBD1 (6 bases). This TCR came from a man between 40 and 70 years old with stage III lung adenocarcinoma. Here the sequenced sample was peripheral blood mononuclear cells, taken before any cancer treatment. The CDR3 nucleotides read TGTGCCAGCAGGCGACGGGACAATTCGCAGTATTTT. It specifies CASRRRDNSQYF.